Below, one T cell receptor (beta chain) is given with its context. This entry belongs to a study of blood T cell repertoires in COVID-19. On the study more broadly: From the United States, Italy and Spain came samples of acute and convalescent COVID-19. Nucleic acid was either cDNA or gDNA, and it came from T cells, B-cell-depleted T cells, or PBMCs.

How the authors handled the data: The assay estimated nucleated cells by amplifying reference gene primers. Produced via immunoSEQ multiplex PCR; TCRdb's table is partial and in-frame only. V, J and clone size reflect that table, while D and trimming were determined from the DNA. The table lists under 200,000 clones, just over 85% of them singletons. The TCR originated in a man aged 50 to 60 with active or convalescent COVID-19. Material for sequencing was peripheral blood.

The CDR3 DNA is TGCGCCAGCAGCCAAGATCACAGGGGGCACAATCAGCCCCAGCATTTT. Translation gives CASSQDHRGHNQPQHF. The J gene is TRBJ1-5, the V gene TRBV4-1, with 9 bases lining up with TRBD1. Unmatched junction bases numbered 3, after V lost 0 bases and J lost 3 bases. The CDR3 spans 16 residues. CDR1 MGHRA and CDR2 YSYEKL come from the germline V gene.